The 10 T cell receptor beta chains listed next were all sequenced from one sample in a study of T cells after posttransplantation cyclophosphamide. The data were produced by immunoSEQ multiplex PCR, yet TCRdb's version contains in-frame clones alone and is incomplete. The table lists under 8,500 clones, roughly 77% of them singletons. Treatment was busulfan-fludarabine conditioning, a marrow graft, and cyclophosphamide on days +3 and +4. The source was PBMCs, collected around 1,400 days after allogeneic stem cell transplant with posttransplant cyclophosphamide. The receptors were sampled from a male patient in his thirties who received an allogeneic stem cell transplant from a related donor, was CMV-positive, and had acute GVHD only. Some T cells could come from the graft donor.

The J gene is TRBJ2-1, the V gene TRBV6-6; 8 bases are shared with TRBD1. Germline-derived CDR1 and CDR2 are MNHNY and SVGAGI (reference sequence). This CDR3 has 15 amino acids. The trim removed 6 bases at V and 2 bases at J, leaving 6 bases unmatched. The CDR3 nucleotides read TGTGCCAGCAGAGTCGACAGGGGAGCCTACAATGAGCAGTTCTTC. Its translation: CASRVDRGAYNEQFF.

This clone was picked up a small number of times. This chain connects TRBV28 to TRBJ2-7; weak D call: TRBD1 (6 bases). Germline CDR1 is MDHEN and CDR2 is SYDVKM. The CDR3 contains 15 residues. Trimming took 4 bases from V and 2 from J, leaving 15 bases between them. The CDR3 loop reads CASSSTSTGTYEQYF. The CDR3 nucleotides read TGTGCCAGCAGTTCCACATCGACAGGCACCTACGAGCAGTACTTC. The whole variable domain, remainder taken from reference TRBV28 and TRBJ2-7, is DVKVTQSSRYLVKRTGEKVFLECVQDMDHENMFWYRQDPGLGLRLIYFSYDVKMKEKGDIPEGYSVSREKKERFSLILESASTNQTSMYLCASSSTSTGTYEQYFGPGTRLTVT.

The rearrangement links TRBV18 to TRBJ2-7; 7 bases are shared with TRBD1. CDR1 is KGHSH, CDR2 LQKENI, per germline. This CDR3 has 14 residues. The junction had 7 bases not matched to a gene; V was cut back by 6 bases and J by 2 bases. Written as DNA, the CDR3 is TGTGCCAGCTCGCTGGGACAGACGACCTACGAGCAGTACTTC. Translating it yields CASSLGQTTYEQYF. The variable domain in full, with the rest retrieved from reference TRBV18 and TRBJ2-7, is NAGVMQNPRHLVRRRGQEARLRCSPMKGHSHVYWYRQLPEEGLKFMVYLQKENIIDESGMPKERFSAEFPKEGPSILRIQQVVRGDSAAYFCASSLGQTTYEQYFGPGTRLTVT.

The rearrangement joins TRBV5-4 to TRBJ2-3; 9 bases are shared with TRBD2. Losses at the gene ends were 4 bases for V and 2 bases for J; bases not matched to a gene: 8. The CDR3 loop spans 16 amino acids. In germline, CDR1 is SGHNT, CDR2 YYREEE (reference sequence). The CDR3 nucleotides are TGTGCCAGCAGCGCCGGGGGCGGGGGGGCCACAGATACGCAGTATTTT. Its protein is CASSAGGGGATDTQYF.

The chain is built from TRBV27 and TRBJ1-4; TRBD1 is a possible D gene (5 bases). This CDR3 spans 13 amino acids. CDR1 and CDR2 (germline): MNHEY, SMNVEV (reference sequence). V was shortened by 2 bases and J by 7 bases, with 8 bases between the two germline ends. The DNA for the CDR3 is TGTGCCAGCAGTTTACAGGGAGGTGAAAAACTGTTTTTT. This translates into CASSLQGGEKLFF.

This chain joins TRBV28 and TRBJ1-5, with a weak D call TRBD1 (5 bases). The CDR3 is 14 residues long. Trimming took 3 bases from V and 5 from J, leaving 11 bases between them. Germline V gene lookup returns CDR1 MDHEN and CDR2 SYDVKM. The CDR3 DNA sequence: TGTGCCAGCAGTTTCGACAGTTCCGATCAGCCCCAGCATTTT. This encodes CASSFDSSDQPQHF.

The genes are TRBV2 and TRBJ1-6; D not certain. V dropped 8 bases and J dropped 10 bases, with 9 bases sitting between them. The CDR3 covers 11 residues. Germline V gene data show CDR1 as SNHLY and CDR2 as FYNNEI. The chain's CDR3 is CASAQRSPLHF. DNA of the CDR3: TGTGCCAGCGCACAGCGGTCACCCCTCCACTTT.

This CDR3 reads CASSPSDGTYYGYTF. CDR3 nucleotide sequence: TGTGCCAGCAGTCCAAGCGACGGAACCTACTATGGCTACACCTTC. The V call is TRBV27, the J call TRBJ1-2; D remains ambiguous. CDR3 length: 15 amino acids. The germline gives CDR1 MNHEY, CDR2 SMNVEV (reference sequence). With 5 bases removed from V and 3 bases from J, the gap between germline ends came to 16 bases.

In nucleotides, the CDR3 is TGCAGCGTTAGGGACAGGAGCTCCTACGAGCAGTACTTC. This codes for CSVRDRSSYEQYF. The chain joins TRBV29-1 to TRBJ2-7, with TRBD1 identical over 8 bases. Looked up from germline, CDR1 is SQVTM and CDR2 is ANQGSEA. CDR3 length equals 13 residues. Trimming cost V 5 bases and J 0 bases; bases outside gene matches: 3.

The chain carries TRBV19 and TRBJ1-1; D gene unclear. Germline V gene sequence: CDR1 LNHDA, CDR2 SQIVND (reference sequence). This CDR3 contains 13 residues. The V and J ends lost 5 bases and 5 bases respectively, with 12 bases between them. The CDR3 spells CASSDRGRTEAFF. The DNA for the CDR3 is TGTGCCAGTAGTGACCGGGGTAGAACTGAAGCTTTCTTT.